This TCR beta chain was identified in a study of blood T cells in healthy people across ages. This CDR3 has 16 amino acids. Germline V CDR1 and CDR2: MNHEY, SMNVEV (reference sequence). After removal of 0 bases from V and 7 bases from J, the junction contained 9 bases not matched to a gene. Using a J-beta primer mix together with a sample-barcoded 5' primer, a second PCR was run for roughly 6 to 12 cycles. TCRdb itself ran the 5' RACE reads through MiXCR, one entry per CDR3 protein. The table shows about 1.1 million distinct CDR3 sequences, with 35% to 40% occurring only once. This clonotype was counted between two and nine times. As yet, its antigen is unknown. Study observations and caveats: Those diversity estimates obtained from one million T cells were thought to be underestimates.

Sequences were obtained from blood. The sequence derives from a man aged 18 to 29 in good health. The rearrangement links TRBV27 to TRBJ2-7, with 10 bases matching TRBD2. CDR3 sequence reads: CASSLSSGGNYNEQYF. The DNA of the CDR3 is TGTGCCAGCAGTTTATCTAGCGGGGGGAACTACAATGAGCAGTACTTC.